This is a list of T cell receptor beta chains from one sample in a study of T cell responses to AZD1222 COVID-19 vaccine. The table came from immunoSEQ multiplex PCR; TCRdb's copy has only in-frame clones and leaves some out. Of more than 85,000 clones in the sample, almost 90% were seen once. Sequenced material: peripheral blood, taken 28 days after the second AZD1222 dose. These receptors were obtained from an adult who received the AZD1222 COVID-19 vaccine. Each CDR3 is given with its conserved first and last residue. The D gene is left open where the match is weak. Only part of the rows carry a size: once, few, many, or a class if the clone is expanded.

D: NA; V: TRBV30; size: once; J: TRBJ2-5; DNA: TGTGCCTGGAGTGAGGGGGATTCAAAGACCCAGTACTTC; CDR3: CAWSEGDSKTQYF
D: NA; V: TRBV15; size: NA; J: TRBJ1-6; DNA: TGTGCCACCATGCGAGGGGGTACAAATTCACCCCTCCACTTT; CDR3: CATMRGGTNSPLHF
D: TRBD2; V: TRBV20-1; size: NA; J: TRBJ2-7; DNA: TGCAGTGCTAGTTTGACTAGCGGGAGGCCTACCTACGAGCAGTACTTC; CDR3: CSASLTSGRPTYEQYF
D: NA; V: TRBV7-9; size: once; J: TRBJ2-5; DNA: TGTGCCAGCAGCTTAGACCCAGCTACCCAAGAGACCCAGTACTTC; CDR3: CASSLDPATQETQYF
D: TRBD1; V: TRBV19; size: NA; J: TRBJ2-7; DNA: TGTGCCAGTAGTAAACCGGGACAGGACTACGAGCAGTACTTC; CDR3: CASSKPGQDYEQYF
D: NA; V: TRBV2; size: NA; J: TRBJ1-5; DNA: TGTGCCAGCAGCCTAGCCGGGGGCACGGCTCAGCCCCAGCATTTT; CDR3: CASSLAGGTAQPQHF
D: TRBD2; V: TRBV7-6; size: many; J: TRBJ2-7; DNA: TGTGCCAGCAGCTTAGATCCCATAGCGGGAGCCTCCTACGAGCAGTACTTC; CDR3: CASSLDPIAGASYEQYF
D: TRBD1; V: TRBV5-1; size: NA; J: TRBJ1-2; DNA: TGCGCCAGCAGTAGTCAGGGGGAAGGCTACACCTTC; CDR3: CASSSQGEGYTF
D: NA; V: TRBV11-3; size: NA; J: TRBJ2-1; DNA: TGTGCCAGCAGCTTAGATGGACAGTACTACAATGAGCAGTTCTTC; CDR3: CASSLDGQYYNEQFF
D: TRBD1; V: TRBV5-1; size: NA; J: TRBJ2-3; DNA: TGCGCCAGCAGCCCGACAGGGCACACAGATACGCAGTATTTT; CDR3: CASSPTGHTDTQYF
D: NA; V: TRBV6-5; size: NA; J: TRBJ1-1; DNA: TGTGCCAGCAGTTCACGACCACAGGGAGGCACTGAAGCTTTCTTT; CDR3: CASSSRPQGGTEAFF
D: NA; V: TRBV7-9; size: few; J: TRBJ2-5; DNA: TGTGCCAGCAGCTCTTTAGCGGTTCAGGGGGAGACCCAGTACTTC; CDR3: CASSSLAVQGETQYF
D: TRBD2; V: TRBV7-2; size: NA; J: TRBJ2-1; DNA: TGTGCCAGCAGGATAGGACTAGCGGTCTACAATGAGCAGTTCTTC; CDR3: CASRIGLAVYNEQFF
D: NA; V: TRBV6-6; size: NA; J: TRBJ2-7; DNA: TGTGCCAGCAGCTCAACAGGGTCCTACGAGCAGTACTTC; CDR3: CASSSTGSYEQYF
D: TRBD2; V: TRBV28; size: NA; J: TRBJ2-5; DNA: TGTGCCAGCAGTTTCCTAGCGGGAGAGACCCAGTACTTC; CDR3: CASSFLAGETQYF
D: TRBD1; V: TRBV12-3/TRBV12-4; size: NA; J: TRBJ1-2; DNA: TGTGCCAGCAGTATCAACAGGGGGGGCTACACCTTC; CDR3: CASSINRGGYTF
D: NA; V: TRBV4-2; size: NA; J: TRBJ2-2; DNA: TGTGCCAGCAGCCCTCTGGGGGGACGGAACACCGGGGAGCTGTTTTTT; CDR3: CASSPLGGRNTGELFF
D: NA; V: TRBV23-1; size: NA; J: TRBJ2-2; DNA: TGCGCCAGCAGTCAATCTGGCAGGGCGAACGCGAACACCGGGGAGCTGTTTTTT; CDR3: CASSQSGRANANTGELFF
D: TRBD1; V: TRBV7-8; size: NA; J: TRBJ1-1; DNA: TGTGCCAGCAGCCTCCGGGACAGGGGGGAAGTGCCTGAAGCTTTCTTT; CDR3: CASSLRDRGEVPEAFF
D: NA; V: TRBV28; size: NA; J: TRBJ1-2; DNA: TGTGCCAGCAGTTTCTCAACAGCGAGAGGCTACACCTTC; CDR3: CASSFSTARGYTF
D: NA; V: TRBV5-1; size: NA; J: TRBJ2-2; DNA: TGCGCCAGCAGCTTGGTAGTAGGGGTCCGGGAGCTGTTTTTT; CDR3: CASSLVVGVRELFF
D: NA; V: TRBV6-4; size: NA; J: TRBJ1-1; DNA: TGTGCCAGCAGTCCCAGGGGAGGAAGCACTGAAGCTTTCTTT; CDR3: CASSPRGGSTEAFF
D: TRBD1; V: TRBV24-1; size: NA; J: TRBJ2-7; DNA: TGTGCCACCAGTGACCCTGGACAGGGATCCTACGAGCAGTACTTC; CDR3: CATSDPGQGSYEQYF
D: NA; V: TRBV7-9; size: NA; J: TRBJ2-7; DNA: TGTGCCAGCAGCTTATTCGGGGGCGCTTCTCCCTACGAGCAGTACTTC; CDR3: CASSLFGGASPYEQYF
D: NA; V: TRBV15; size: NA; J: TRBJ2-7; DNA: TGTGCCACCAGCAGAGGCGGCGACGGGTCCGAGCAGTACTTC; CDR3: CATSRGGDGSEQYF
D: NA; V: TRBV29-1; size: NA; J: TRBJ1-6; DNA: TGCAGCGCCGGGGAGAATTCACCCCTCCACTTT; CDR3: CSAGENSPLHF
D: NA; V: TRBV15; size: NA; J: TRBJ2-1; DNA: TGTGCCACCAGCTTCCGACATGCAGGTGAGCAGTTCTTC; CDR3: CATSFRHAGEQFF
D: TRBD2; V: TRBV20-1; size: NA; J: TRBJ2-7; DNA: TGCAGTGCTAGTCGGACTAGCGGGCCATTCACCTCCTACGAGCAGTACTTC; CDR3: CSASRTSGPFTSYEQYF
D: NA; V: TRBV19; size: NA; J: TRBJ1-2; DNA: TGTGCCAGTAGTCCGACTTTTGGGAATCATGGCTACACCTTC; CDR3: CASSPTFGNHGYTF
D: TRBD2; V: TRBV7-9; size: NA; J: TRBJ2-1; DNA: TGTGCCAGCAGCCCCCAGGGGAGCGGGAGCGGCTTTGAGCAGTTCTTC; CDR3: CASSPQGSGSGFEQFF
D: NA; V: TRBV11-2; size: NA; J: TRBJ2-1; DNA: TGTGCCAGCTTGGAGGGGGGCAATGAGCAGTTCTTC; CDR3: CASLEGGNEQFF
D: TRBD1; V: TRBV23-1; size: NA; J: TRBJ2-3; DNA: TGCGCCAGCAGACTTCAGGGGTTCCGGGACAGAACAGATACGCAGTATTTT; CDR3: CASRLQGFRDRTDTQYF
D: TRBD1; V: TRBV27; size: few; J: TRBJ1-1; DNA: TGTGCCAGCAGTACGTACCGGGGGGACAGGAACTTTGAAGCTTTCTTT; CDR3: CASSTYRGDRNFEAFF
D: TRBD1; V: TRBV7-2; size: NA; J: TRBJ2-1; DNA: TGTGCCAGCAGTCCACAGGGGAGCTCCTACAATGAGCAGTTCTTC; CDR3: CASSPQGSSYNEQFF
D: TRBD2; V: TRBV5-4; size: NA; J: TRBJ2-7; DNA: TGTGCCAGCAGCCCTGCCCCTAGCGGGGGGACCTACGAGCAGTACTTC; CDR3: CASSPAPSGGTYEQYF
D: NA; V: TRBV5-1; size: NA; J: TRBJ1-1; DNA: TGCGCCAGCAGCGTTGCGGGGCAGACTGAAGCTTTCTTT; CDR3: CASSVAGQTEAFF
D: NA; V: TRBV11-2; size: NA; J: TRBJ1-1; DNA: TGTGCCAGCAGCTTAGATTGGGGGAAGGCTGAAGCTTTCTTT; CDR3: CASSLDWGKAEAFF
D: TRBD1; V: TRBV4-1; size: NA; J: TRBJ2-5; DNA: TGCGCCAGCAGCCAACGGAAACAGGCAGGGGGGACCCAGTACTTC; CDR3: CASSQRKQAGGTQYF